Listed here is a single T cell receptor beta chain. Its antigen is as yet unknown. TCRdb re-called the reads through MiXCR, storing one row per CDR3 protein. Among approximately 1,000,000 distinct CDR3 sequences listed, around 31% were seen once. The CDR3 loop spans 14 amino acids. Trimming cost V 0 bases and J 6 bases, with 11 bases left between them. These data come from a study of T cell repertoires in cytomegalovirus infection. Looking at the study overall: Both recently identified HLA-C-restricted and well-studied HLA-B-restricted CMV epitopes were used in the study. Public TCR beta signatures indicated both CMV infection and matching HLA type. Regarding the study as a whole: Accumulated public TCR beta family frequency recognized individuals carrying CMV together with the relevant HLA. Ex vivo responses were dominated by HLA-C-restricted CMV-specific TCR beta clonotypes.

This sample comprised cultured CD8+ T cells from PBMCs, obtained from culture after CMV antigen stimulation. The clonotype comes from a human donor in good health (CMV status not recorded). Some clones in this sample may be carry-over from other donors' samples. This chain links TRBV12-3 or TRBV12-4 with TRBJ1-1; no firm D call. CDR3 region: CASSLAGYNAEAFF. The DNA of the CDR3 is TGTGCCAGCAGTTTAGCAGGGTACAACGCTGAAGCTTTCTTT.